This entry is about one T cell receptor (beta chain). Its cognate antigen is unknown. The data stem from a study of T cells in localized non-small cell lung cancer. Study-wide points: Of the top 100 tumor clones, median around 60 were in adjacent lung, approximately 29 among its top 100.

Data came from immunoSEQ multiplex PCR; TCRdb stores just in-frame clones and leaves some out. The sample yields 30,000 or so clones, 92% seen once. V lost 3 bases and J lost 2, with 10 bases in between. The V gene's germline CDR1 is LNHDA and CDR2 SQIVND (reference sequence). The CDR3 runs 14 residues. Sequencing was performed on peripheral blood, taken before any cancer treatment. The sequence was collected from a female donor at least 60 years old with stage I lung adenocarcinoma. V is TRBV19 and J is TRBJ1-1; D is unclear. CDR3 DNA: TGTGCCAGTAGTATTAGCGCAGCCAACACTGAAGCTTTCTTT. It specifies CASSISAANTEAFF.